The clone carrying this T cell receptor beta chain was found many times. What it binds is not known. This entry belongs to a study of T cells in Graves' hyperthyroidism and ophthalmopathy. Study-wide results and caveats: Blood also carried most thyroid clonotypes expanded above 0.001. In validation, the model predicted ophthalmopathy. These predictions came a median approximately 6.5 months before onset.

CDR1 and CDR2 from the germline V gene are GTSNPN and SVGIG (reference sequence). The ends were cut back, 0 bases at V and 4 bases at J, with 7 bases in the middle. This CDR3 region has 13 residues. RNA transcripts gave rise to amplified TCR beta CDR3 regions. The study used the HTBI primer set for a first-round RT-PCR of the TCR CDR3. TCRdb reanalysed the multiplex PCR reads using MiXCR and keeps one entry per CDR3 protein. The profile shows 300,000 to 400,000 distinct CDR3 sequences, approximately 15% of them singletons. Patients showing uncontrolled infection, other autoimmune disease, pregnancy or lactation were ineligible.

The rearrangement links TRBV30 to TRBJ1-5; D ambiguous. The TCR sequence derives from a woman aged 60-70 years with Graves' hyperthyroidism. Sequencing used blood. The CDR3 loop is CAWSVQENQPQHF. CDR3 nucleotide sequence: TGTGCCTGGAGTGTACAAGAGAATCAGCCCCAGCATTTT.